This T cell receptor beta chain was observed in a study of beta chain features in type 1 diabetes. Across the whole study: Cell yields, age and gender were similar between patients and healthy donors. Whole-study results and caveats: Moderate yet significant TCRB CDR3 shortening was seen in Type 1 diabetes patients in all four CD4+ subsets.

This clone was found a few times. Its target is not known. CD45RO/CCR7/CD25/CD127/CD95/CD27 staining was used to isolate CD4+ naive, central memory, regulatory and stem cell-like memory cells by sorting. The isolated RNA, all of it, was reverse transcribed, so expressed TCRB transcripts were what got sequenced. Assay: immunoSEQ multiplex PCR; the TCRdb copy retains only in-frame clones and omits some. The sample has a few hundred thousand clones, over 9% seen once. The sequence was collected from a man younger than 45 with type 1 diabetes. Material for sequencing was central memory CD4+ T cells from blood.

CDR3 sequence reads: CASSSGLAGGPETQYF. In DNA form, the CDR3 reads TGTGCCAGCAGCTCCGGACTAGCGGGAGGGCCCGAGACCCAGTACTTC. The chain links TRBV7-7 to TRBJ2-5; the match to TRBD2 covers 15 bases. CDR1 and CDR2 from the germline V gene are SSHAT and FNYEAQ (reference sequence). This CDR3 comprises 16 residues. The J segment lost 5 bases and the V segment lost 4 bases, leaving 5 bases of the junction unmatched.